In its sample, the clone carrying this T cell receptor beta chain was seen once. Its specificity is not known. Generated by immunoSEQ multiplex PCR, the TCRdb table keeps only in-frame clones and is missing some. Of about 40,000 clones detected, 70% appear once; the ten largest clones hold around 10%. This sample stems from a study of cytotoxic CD8 clonotypes in ibrutinib-treated CLL. Study observations and caveats: Public clonotypes were seen rarely and were contracted or stable on treatment.

The sample consisted of PBMCs, taken at disease progression, from a patient treated with ibrutinib. This TCR was recovered from a human donor with chronic lymphocytic leukemia.

CDR3 sequence (DNA): TGTGCCAGCACGACACCGAACACCGGGGAGCTGTTTTTT. This translates into CASTTPNTGELFF. The J gene is TRBJ2-2, the V gene TRBV6-5; D gene unclear. The CDR3 runs to 13 residues. Germline-derived CDR1 and CDR2 are MNHEY and SVGAGI. The V end was cut by 7 bases, the J end by 0 bases, with 6 bases between.